This T cell receptor beta chain was observed in a study of T cell responses to AZD1222 COVID-19 vaccine. Trimming left V 6 bases short and J 9 bases short, with 17 bases between. This CDR3 region has 13 residues. The germline CDR1 and CDR2 sequences are SNHLY and FYNNEI. On this clone itself: No antigen is known for it.

The table came from immunoSEQ multiplex PCR; TCRdb's copy has only in-frame clones and leaves some out. The repertoire holds about 92,000 clones, 85% to 90% seen once, with around 2.8% in the top ten. Whole-study findings and limits: Seropositive status at baseline applied to only five or six AZD1222 recipients.

The chain uses TRBV2 and TRBJ1-1, with D perhaps TRBD1 (6 bases). This TCR derives from an adult in good health. This specimen was peripheral blood, taken on day 0 of AZD1222 vaccination. The CDR3 loop is CASREGQGRQAFF. Written as DNA, the CDR3 is TGTGCCAGCAGGGAGGGACAAGGACGCCAAGCTTTCTTT.